The clone carrying this TCR beta chain was found many times. The target antigen is unknown. CDR3 length: 14 amino acids. Germline CDR1 MNHNY, CDR2 SVGAGI (reference sequence). The V and J ends lost 4 bases and 6 bases respectively, with 14 bases between them. This record belongs to a study of T cell repertoires in cytomegalovirus infection. The study's findings and limits: HLA-C-restricted CMV-specific TCR beta clonotypes were dominant in the ex vivo response.

TCRdb recomputed calls from the reads with MiXCR, one row per CDR3 protein. This sample yields 650,000 to 900,000 distinct CDR3 sequences, of which about 28% are seen a single time; around 13% belongs to the top ten. The chain uses TRBV6-6 and TRBJ2-3, with unresolved D. The TCR sequence derives from a human donor in good health (CMV status not recorded). Some clones in this sample may be carry-over from other donors' samples. The sample in question was cultured CD8+ T cells from PBMCs, obtained from culture after CMV antigen stimulation. The CDR3 is CASSSNGLGDTQYF. The CDR3, as DNA: TGTGCCAGCAGTTCTAATGGGCTTGGGGATACGCAGTATTTT.